These T cell receptor beta chains were read from a single sample in a study of T cell responses to AZD1222 COVID-19 vaccine. The table came from immunoSEQ multiplex PCR; TCRdb's copy has only in-frame clones and leaves some out. The repertoire has roughly 190,000 clones, more than 80% of them found once; the top ten carry about 4.2%. The source material was peripheral blood, sampled on day 0 of AZD1222 vaccination. The receptor set was obtained from an adult in good health. CDR3s include the opening cysteine and the closing phenylalanine or tryptophan. The D gene is left open where the match is weak. Where a row states a size, it is once, few, many or the class of an expanded clone; other rows omit it.

D,V,size,J,DNA,CDR3
-,TRBV11-2,once,TRBJ1-1,TGTGCCAGCAGCTTAGGGTACGGACCGAACACTGAAGCTTTCTTT,CASSLGYGPNTEAFF
-,TRBV19,-,TRBJ1-1,TGTGCCAGTAGTCTAAGTGTTAACACTGAAGCTTTCTTT,CASSLSVNTEAFF
TRBD2,TRBV7-2,-,TRBJ2-7,TGTGCCAGCAGCTTAGGGGGGGGGATCGAGCAGTACTTC,CASSLGGGIEQYF
TRBD1,TRBV5-6,-,TRBJ2-3,TGTGCCAGCAGCAGTCAACAGGGGGAGCGGATTACAGATACGCAGTATTTT,CASSSQQGERITDTQYF
-,TRBV20-1,-,TRBJ2-7,TGCAGTGCTAGTGGACCCAAGCTCCCTCGGCGTGAGCAGTACTTC,CSASGPKLPRREQYF
-,TRBV11-2,-,TRBJ1-2,TGTGCCAGCAGCTTAGTAAAACAGGCGTGGGGCGGCGTATATGGCTACACCTTC,CASSLVKQAWGGVYGYTF
-,TRBV14,-,TRBJ2-2,TGTGCCAGCAGCCGAGCCGGCAGGGGAAAGGGGAGCGGGGAGCTGTTTTTT,CASSRAGRGKGSGELFF
-,TRBV3-1/TRBV3-2,few,TRBJ1-6,TGTGCCAGCAGCCAGGGGACGGGATCAAGCACCCGATATAATTCACCCCTCCACTTT,CASSQGTGSSTRYNSPLHF
-,TRBV5-1,-,TRBJ2-1,TGCGCCAGCAGAATCGGGGAGATCCACAATGAGCAGTTCTTC,CASRIGEIHNEQFF
-,TRBV4-1,-,TRBJ2-5,TGCGCCAGCAGCCAAGAGGGGCGGGAAGAGACCCAGTACTTC,CASSQEGREETQYF
TRBD2,TRBV6-6,-,TRBJ2-1,TGTGCCAGCAGTTACCTGACTAGCAGCAATGAGCAGTTCTTC,CASSYLTSSNEQFF
TRBD2,TRBV5-1,-,TRBJ2-7,TGCGCCAGCAGCTTGACTAGCGCGTCCTACGAGCAGTACTTC,CASSLTSASYEQYF
TRBD2,TRBV4-1,-,TRBJ2-7,TGCGCCAGCAGCCAAGATCTTCTAGCGGGGGGGACCATAATTTACGAGCAGTACTTC,CASSQDLLAGGTIIYEQYF
-,TRBV29-1,-,TRBJ2-1,TGCAGCGTCGCACAAAGAGCCGGGACTGGCAACAACAATGAGCAGTTCTTC,CSVAQRAGTGNNNEQFF
-,TRBV7-2,-,TRBJ1-5,TGTGCCAGCAGCTTAGTCCACGAGAATCAGCCCCAGCATTTT,CASSLVHENQPQHF
-,TRBV21-1,-,TRBJ1-6,TGTGCCAGCAGCAACCCCCGCCGGGGGAACACCTATAATTCACCCCTCCACTTT,CASSNPRRGNTYNSPLHF
-,TRBV6-1,-,TRBJ1-6,TGTGCCAGCAGTGAACGCAGCAGCCCTATATCACCCCTCCACTTT,CASSERSSPISPLHF
-,TRBV28,-,TRBJ2-3,TGTGCCAGCAGTCCCCCACTCCCCAGCACGCAGTATTTT,CASSPPLPSTQYF
-,TRBV5-1,-,TRBJ2-2,TGCGCCAGCAGCAACCGGGACATAGACACCGGGGAGCTGTTTTTT,CASSNRDIDTGELFF
-,TRBV20-1,few,TRBJ1-3,TGCAGTGCTAGTGTAGGAAACACCATATATTTT,CSASVGNTIYF
-,TRBV7-2,-,TRBJ2-3,TGTGCCAGCAGCTTAGATATCGGGAGCACAGATACGCAGTATTTT,CASSLDIGSTDTQYF
-,TRBV20-1,-,TRBJ2-1,TGCAGTGCTAGAGATAGAACTGAGCAGTTCTTC,CSARDRTEQFF
-,TRBV7-8,-,TRBJ1-1,TGTGCCAGCGCCCGCTCGAGGGGGAGTGAAGCTTTCTTT,CASARSRGSEAFF
-,TRBV7-9,-,TRBJ2-5,TGTGCCAGCAGCCCCAGGGGTGGGGAGACCCAGTACTTC,CASSPRGGETQYF
-,TRBV3-1/TRBV3-2,-,TRBJ2-6,TGTGCCAGCAGCCCTGACTTATCTGGGGCCAACGTCCTGACTTTC,CASSPDLSGANVLTF
-,TRBV3-1/TRBV3-2,-,TRBJ1-2,TGTGCCAGCAGCCAAGAACAGGGAAACTATGGCTACACCTTC,CASSQEQGNYGYTF
TRBD1,TRBV5-1,-,TRBJ1-3,TGCGCCAGCAGCACGCAATCGGGACAGGTGGGAAACACCATATATTTT,CASSTQSGQVGNTIYF
-,TRBV5-1,-,TRBJ2-1,TGCGCCAGCAGCTTGCTAGACCTTTACAATGAGCAGTTCTTC,CASSLLDLYNEQFF
-,TRBV4-1,-,TRBJ2-6,TGCGCCAGCAGCCCAGACAGCTCTGGGGCCAACGTCCTGACTTTC,CASSPDSSGANVLTF
-,TRBV6-5,-,TRBJ1-1,TGTGCCAGCAGCTATTATAGGGGGAACACTGAAGCTTTCTTT,CASSYYRGNTEAFF
TRBD2,TRBV10-2,-,TRBJ2-7,TGCGCCAGCAGTCGAACCGGGACTAGCGGATCCTACGAGCAGTACTTC,CASSRTGTSGSYEQYF
-,TRBV29-1,-,TRBJ2-7,TGCAGCGCCTCCGGGAGTATCGAGCAGTACTTC,CSASGSIEQYF
-,TRBV5-6,once,TRBJ1-3,TGTGCCAGCAGTTTCTGGGTTCAAGCACGCGAGAACACCATATATTTT,CASSFWVQARENTIYF
TRBD1,TRBV18,-,TRBJ1-4,TGTGCCAGCTCACGGACAGGGTCGGGTGAAAAACTGTTTTTT,CASSRTGSGEKLFF
-,TRBV6-1,-,TRBJ1-1,TGTGCCAGCAGTGAAATGGGTCGCGGGGGGACTGAAGCTTTCTTT,CASSEMGRGGTEAFF